Listed here are 2 T cell receptor beta chains from one sample, sequenced in a study of blood T cell repertoires in COVID-19 (dated by TCRdb to 2020 to 2022). The protocol used for the library was the immunoSEQ multiplex PCR assay. Not all clones reach the TCRdb copy of this immuneACCESS table, which keeps in-frame sequences only. Checked studies attribute under half of the gap to unresolved V genes and leave the rest unexplained. For this sample the table gives 79,000 or so clones, of which around 87% were detected only once. Together, the top ten hold more than 1% of the sample. Input material: peripheral blood. Receptors were obtained from a human donor in a cohort sampled during active COVID-19.

The chain carries TRBV3-1 (or the pseudogene TRBV3-2) and TRBJ2-7; 11 bases map to TRBD2. Trimming at V came to 5 bases and at J to 1 base, leaving 4 bases not matched to a gene. The CDR3 runs 15 residues. Germline CDR1 LGHDT, CDR2 YNNKEL (reference sequence). The CDR3 reads CASSIAGGESYEQYF. The CDR3 DNA is TGTGCCAGCAGCATAGCGGGAGGGGAATCCTACGAGCAGTACTTC.

This clone appeared many times. V is TRBV19 and J is TRBJ2-1; the D is unclear. Trimming stripped 4 bases from V and 9 bases from J, with 10 bases between. The CDR3 has 12 amino acids. Germline CDR1 LNHDA, CDR2 SQIVND (reference sequence). The CDR3 loop is CASSNDWFEQFF. DNA for the CDR3: TGTGCCAGTAGTAATGACTGGTTTGAGCAGTTCTTC.